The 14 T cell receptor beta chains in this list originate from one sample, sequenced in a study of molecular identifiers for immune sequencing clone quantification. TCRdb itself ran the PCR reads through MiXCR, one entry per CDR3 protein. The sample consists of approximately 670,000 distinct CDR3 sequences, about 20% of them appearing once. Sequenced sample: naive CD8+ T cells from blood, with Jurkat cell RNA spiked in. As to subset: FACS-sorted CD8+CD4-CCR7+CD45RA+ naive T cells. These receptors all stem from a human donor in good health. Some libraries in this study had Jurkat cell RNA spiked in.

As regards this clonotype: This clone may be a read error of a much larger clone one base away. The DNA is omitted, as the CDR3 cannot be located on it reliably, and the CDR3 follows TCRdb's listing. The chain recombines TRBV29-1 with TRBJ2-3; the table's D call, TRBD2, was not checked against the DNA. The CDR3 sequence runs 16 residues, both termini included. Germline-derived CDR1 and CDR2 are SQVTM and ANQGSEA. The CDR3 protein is CSVVGLGARIQDTQCF.

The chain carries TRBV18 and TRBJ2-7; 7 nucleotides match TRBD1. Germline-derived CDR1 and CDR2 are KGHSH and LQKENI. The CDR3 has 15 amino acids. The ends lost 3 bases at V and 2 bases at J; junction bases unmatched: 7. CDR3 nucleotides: TGTGCCAGCTCACCCCCGACAGGGAGCCCCTACGAGCAGTACTTC. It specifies CASSPPTGSPYEQYF.

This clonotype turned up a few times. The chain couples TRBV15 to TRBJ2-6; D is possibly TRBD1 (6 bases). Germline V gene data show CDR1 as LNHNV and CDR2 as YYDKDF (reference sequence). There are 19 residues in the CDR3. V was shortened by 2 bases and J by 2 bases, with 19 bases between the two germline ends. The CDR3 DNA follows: TGTGCCACCAGCAGATTATCCGGGACACTCACCCCTGGGGCCAACGTCCTGACTTTC. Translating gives CATSRLSGTLTPGANVLTF.

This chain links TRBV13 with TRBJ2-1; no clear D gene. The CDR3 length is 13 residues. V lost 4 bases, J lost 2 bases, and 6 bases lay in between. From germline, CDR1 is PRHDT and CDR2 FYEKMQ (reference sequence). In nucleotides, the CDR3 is TGTGCCAGCAGCTCCCTGACCTACAATGAGCAGTTCTTC. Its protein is CASSSLTYNEQFF.

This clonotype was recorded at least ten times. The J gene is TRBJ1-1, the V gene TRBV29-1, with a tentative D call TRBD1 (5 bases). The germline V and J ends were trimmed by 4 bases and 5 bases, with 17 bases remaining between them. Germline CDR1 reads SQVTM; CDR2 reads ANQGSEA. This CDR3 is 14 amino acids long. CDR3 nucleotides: TGCAGCGTTGGGGACCCGGAATGGGGGACTGAAGCTTTCTTT. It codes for CSVGDPEWGTEAFF.

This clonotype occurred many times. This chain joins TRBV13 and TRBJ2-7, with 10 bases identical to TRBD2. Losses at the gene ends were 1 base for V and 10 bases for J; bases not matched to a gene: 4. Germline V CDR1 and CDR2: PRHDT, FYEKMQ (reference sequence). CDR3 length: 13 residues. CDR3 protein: CASSLVLAGAQYF. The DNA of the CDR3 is TGTGCCAGCAGCTTAGTGCTAGCGGGAGCCCAGTACTTC.

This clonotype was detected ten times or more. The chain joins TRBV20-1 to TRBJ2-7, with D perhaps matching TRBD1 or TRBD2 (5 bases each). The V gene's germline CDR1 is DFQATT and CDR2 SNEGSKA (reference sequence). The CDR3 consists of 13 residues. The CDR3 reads CRGGGTNTYEQYF. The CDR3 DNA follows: TGCAGGGGTGGTGGGACCAATACCTACGAGCAGTACTTC.

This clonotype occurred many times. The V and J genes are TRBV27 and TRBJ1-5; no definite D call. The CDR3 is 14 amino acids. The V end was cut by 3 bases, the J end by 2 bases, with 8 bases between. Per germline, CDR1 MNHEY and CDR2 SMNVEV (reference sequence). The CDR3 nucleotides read TGTGCCAGCAGTTTTGGGTTAGGCAATCAGCCCCAGCATTTT. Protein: CASSFGLGNQPQHF.

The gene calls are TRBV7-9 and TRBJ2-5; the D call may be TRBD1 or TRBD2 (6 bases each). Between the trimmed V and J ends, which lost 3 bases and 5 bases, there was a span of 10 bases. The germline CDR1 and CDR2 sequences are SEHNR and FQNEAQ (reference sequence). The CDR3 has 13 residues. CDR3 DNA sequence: TGTGCCAGCAGCTTTCAAGGGGGGGAGACCCAGTACTTC. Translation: CASSFQGGETQYF.

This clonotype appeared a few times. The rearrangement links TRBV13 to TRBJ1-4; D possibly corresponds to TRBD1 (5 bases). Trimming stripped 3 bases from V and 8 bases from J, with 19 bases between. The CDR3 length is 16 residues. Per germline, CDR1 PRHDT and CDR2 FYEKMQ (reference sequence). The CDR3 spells CASSFWMSGGFEKLFF. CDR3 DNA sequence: TGTGCCAGCAGCTTCTGGATGTCGGGGGGATTCGAAAAACTGTTTTTT.

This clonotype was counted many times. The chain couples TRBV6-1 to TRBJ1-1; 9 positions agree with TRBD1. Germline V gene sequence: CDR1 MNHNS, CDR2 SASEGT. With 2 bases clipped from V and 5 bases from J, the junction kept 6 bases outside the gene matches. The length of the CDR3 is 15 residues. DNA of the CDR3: TGTGCCAGCAGTGAACCGACAGGGGGAGAGACTGAAGCTTTCTTT. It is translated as CASSEPTGGETEAFF.

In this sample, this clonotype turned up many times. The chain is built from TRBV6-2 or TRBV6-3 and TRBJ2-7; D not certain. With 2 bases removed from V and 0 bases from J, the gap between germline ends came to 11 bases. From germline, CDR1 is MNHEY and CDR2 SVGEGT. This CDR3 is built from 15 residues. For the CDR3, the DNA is TGTGCCAGCAGTTACCGGACCAGGTACTCCTACGAGCAGTACTTC. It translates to CASSYRTRYSYEQYF.

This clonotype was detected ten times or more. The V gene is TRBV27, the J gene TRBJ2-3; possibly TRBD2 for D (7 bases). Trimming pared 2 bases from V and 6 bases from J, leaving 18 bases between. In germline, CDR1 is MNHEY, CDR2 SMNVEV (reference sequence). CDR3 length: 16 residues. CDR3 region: CASSLVGGGSFDTQYF. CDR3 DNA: TGTGCCAGCAGTTTAGTGGGAGGGGGTTCGTTTGATACGCAGTATTTT.

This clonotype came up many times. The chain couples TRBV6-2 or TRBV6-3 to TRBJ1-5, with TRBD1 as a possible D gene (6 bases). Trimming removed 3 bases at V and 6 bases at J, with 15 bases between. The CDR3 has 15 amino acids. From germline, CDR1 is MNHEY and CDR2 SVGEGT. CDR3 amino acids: CASSYWGARSQPQHF. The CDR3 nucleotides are TGTGCCAGCAGTTATTGGGGGGCGAGGAGTCAGCCCCAGCATTTT.